Following are 13 T cell receptor beta chains from one sample sequenced in a study of T cells after posttransplantation cyclophosphamide. Treatment was busulfan-fludarabine conditioning, a marrow graft, and cyclophosphamide on days +3 and +4. Using immunoSEQ multiplex PCR, the repertoire was profiled, and TCRdb retains in-frame clones only, with some absent. The data hold approximately 4,000 clones, with about 83% observed a single time. Here the sequenced sample was CD4+ T cells sorted from blood, taken about 230 days after a stem cell transplant with posttransplant cyclophosphamide. Source of these receptors: a male patient in his 30s who received an allogeneic stem cell transplant from a related donor, was CMV-positive, and had no GVHD. Some T cells may be provided by the graft donor.

This chain uses TRBV5-1 with TRBJ1-3, with TRBD1 identical over 7 bases. V was pared by 4 bases and J by 4 bases, with 5 bases of the junction left unmatched. Germline lookup yields CDR1 SGHRS and CDR2 YFSETQ. The CDR3 covers 14 residues. CDR3 DNA: TGCGCCAGCAGCCCCGGGACAGACGGAAACACCATATATTTT. As protein: CASSPGTDGNTIYF.

The rearrangement joins TRBV4-2 to TRBJ2-7; a possible D gene is TRBD2 (5 bases). V lost 0 bases and J 3 bases, leaving 12 bases between the germline ends. Germline-derived CDR1 and CDR2 are LGHNA and YNFKEQ. This CDR3 has 15 amino acids. The CDR3 region is CASSQDGGGDYEQYF. The CDR3 DNA reads as TGTGCCAGCAGCCAAGATGGTGGAGGAGACTACGAGCAGTACTTC.

This clone was counted once. The J gene is TRBJ2-3, the V gene TRBV9; 9 bases fit TRBD2. J gave up 4 bases and V 3 bases, and 15 bases lay outside the gene matches. Germline V gives CDR1 SGDLS, CDR2 YYNGEE. The CDR3 sequence is 18 residues long. CDR3 sequence reads: CASSEGVMGLARADTQYF. CDR3 sequence (DNA): TGTGCCAGCAGCGAGGGGGTAATGGGACTAGCACGGGCAGATACGCAGTATTTT.

V and J are TRBV7-9 and TRBJ1-2, with D uncertain. Germline V gene data show CDR1 as SEHNR and CDR2 as FQNEAQ (reference sequence). V gave up 3 bases and J gave up 7 bases, with 15 bases separating them. This CDR3 has 14 residues. The CDR3 reads CASSFGRDPRGYTF. The CDR3 bases are TGTGCCAGCAGCTTCGGACGGGATCCCCGTGGCTACACCTTC.

About this clone itself: Other DNA sequences in the same sample also yield this CDR3. The chain has TRBV5-4 and TRBJ1-6; 8 positions match TRBD1. The CDR3 is made up of 15 amino acids. The V and J ends lost 4 bases and 5 bases, in that order; junction bases with no gene match: 5. Germline loops: CDR1 SGHNT, CDR2 YYREEE (reference sequence). The CDR3, as DNA: TGTGCCAGCAGCAGGGACAGGCCCCATAATTCACCCCTCCACTTT. This gives the protein CASSRDRPHNSPLHF.

V is TRBV7-8 and J is TRBJ2-7, with 16 bases identical to TRBD2. V was clipped by 5 bases and J by 3 bases; unmatched bases: 7. Per germline, CDR1 SGHVS and CDR2 FQNEAQ. This CDR3 is built from 17 residues. The CDR3: CASSPGTSGRAFYEQYF. For the CDR3, the DNA is TGTGCCAGCAGCCCCGGGACTAGCGGGAGGGCCTTCTACGAGCAGTACTTC.

The chain links TRBV18 to TRBJ2-3; TRBD1 is a possible D gene (5 bases). V was shortened by 6 bases and J by 0 bases, with 19 bases between the two germline ends. Germline CDR1 is KGHSH and CDR2 is LQKENI. The CDR3 is 17 residues long. Written as DNA, the CDR3 is TGTGCCAGCTCCATAGTTGGACCCGGACAAAGCACAGATACGCAGTATTTT. This codes for CASSIVGPGQSTDTQYF. Using reference TRBV18 and TRBJ2-3 for the parts outside the CDR3, the full variable domain is NAGVMQNPRHLVRRRGQEARLRCSPMKGHSHVYWYRQLPEEGLKFMVYLQKENIIDESGMPKERFSAEFPKEGPSILRIQQVVRGDSAAYFCASSIVGPGQSTDTQYFGPGTRLTVL.

V gene TRBV6-5 combines with J gene TRBJ2-5, with D possibly TRBD2 on 6 matching bases. The V end was cut by 7 bases, the J end by 4 bases, with 10 bases between. Germline CDR1 is MNHEY and CDR2 is SVGAGI. The CDR3 contains 12 residues. The CDR3 DNA is TGTGCCAGCAAAGCCGGGGGAGAGACCCAGTACTTC. As protein: CASKAGGETQYF.

The chain combines TRBV6-6 with TRBJ2-3; D possibly corresponds to TRBD2 (5 bases). The CDR3 has 12 residues. The germline V gene encodes CDR1 MNHNY and CDR2 SVGAGI (reference sequence). The V end lost 2 bases, the J end lost 5 bases, and 5 bases lay between the germline ends. The CDR3 nucleotides are TGTGCCAGCAGTTACCGGGGAGATACGCAGTATTTT. Amino acids: CASSYRGDTQYF.

The sample holds a few counts of this clone. The chain couples TRBV6-1 to TRBJ1-1; 10 bases are shared with TRBD1. J was trimmed by 3 bases and V by 4 bases; bases with no gene match: 5. CDR3 length equals 15 residues. The germline gives CDR1 MNHNS, CDR2 SASEGT. CDR3 protein: CASSVLGTGDTEAFF. In DNA, the CDR3 is TGTGCCAGCAGTGTCCTCGGGACAGGGGACACTGAAGCTTTCTTT.

The chain has TRBV7-2 and TRBJ2-1, with 14 positions matching TRBD2. The CDR3 sequence is 15 residues long. J was trimmed by 5 bases and V by 4 bases; bases with no gene match: 1. CDR1 and CDR2 (germline): SGHTA, FQGNSA. The CDR3, as DNA: TGTGCCAGCAGCTCGGGACTAGCGGGGGACAATGAGCAGTTCTTC. Protein product: CASSSGLAGDNEQFF.

The V gene is TRBV18, the J gene TRBJ2-5; TRBD1 agrees at 8 bases. TRBJ2-7 matches the DNA end more closely, so the J call is doubtful. This CDR3 contains 17 residues. CDR1 KGHSH and CDR2 LQKENI come from the germline V gene. The DNA for the CDR3 is TGTGCCAGCTCACCATTATTGGGACAGGCCACACGCTACGAGCAGTACTTC. As protein: CASSPLLGQATRYEQYF.

The chain recombines TRBV18 with TRBJ2-3; D is perhaps TRBD2 (5 bases). The CDR3 extends over 16 amino acids. Germline values: CDR1 KGHSH, CDR2 LQKENI. V was pared by 8 bases and J by 2 bases, with 20 bases between. The CDR3 protein is CASPAGESLDTDTQYF. In DNA, the CDR3 is TGTGCCAGCCCGGCCGGGGAGTCCCTTGACACAGATACGCAGTATTTT.